This section outlines one T cell receptor beta chain sequence together with its context. The data were taken from a study of blood T cell repertoires in COVID-19. Study details: Italy, Spain and the United States were the sources of the convalescent and acute COVID-19 samples. PBMCs, B-cell-depleted T cells, or T cells provided the cDNA or gDNA that made up the material.

Per the germline V gene, CDR1 is SGHRS and CDR2 is YFSETQ. This CDR3 comprises 15 residues. The junction had 10 bases not matched to a gene; V was cut back by 6 bases and J by 4 bases. Some clones are missing from TCRdb's copy, which holds only in-frame ones; the method was immunoSEQ multiplex PCR. The repertoire holds around 700,000 clones, 80% to 90% seen once, with over 0.2% in the top ten. Sequenced material: peripheral blood. The TCR was taken from a woman under 30 with acute or convalescent COVID-19. This sequence joins TRBV5-1 and TRBJ1-2; 9 bases agree with TRBD1. The CDR3: CASTLGTGKTYGYTF. In DNA, the CDR3 is TGCGCCAGCACCCTGGGGACAGGGAAAACCTATGGCTACACCTTC.